This T cell receptor (beta chain) was sequenced for a study of control samples from healthy donors and cancer patients. There are a few counts of this clone. The assay was immunoSEQ multiplex PCR, and TCRdb's table has in-frame clones only and misses some. The table has some 49,000 clones, roughly 92% seen once; the top ten hold 0.65% to 0.9%. This CDR3 is 16 amino acids long. Trimming stripped 1 base from V and 3 bases from J, with 13 bases between. Germline values: CDR1 MGHRA, CDR2 YSYEKL. The sequence came from a man aged 30 to 39 with colorectal cancer. Source material: PBMCs. The V gene is TRBV4-1, the J gene TRBJ2-1, with D tentatively TRBD1 or TRBD2 (7 bases each). The CDR3 DNA reads as TGCGCCAGCAGCCAAGTCAGGGGGACTAACTACAATGAGCAGTTCTTC. Translation: CASSQVRGTNYNEQFF.